These T cell receptor beta chains were read from a single sample in a study of cytomegalovirus exposure and HLA in healthy donors. TCRdb keeps only in-frame clones here, not all; method: immunoSEQ multiplex PCR. The profile shows approximately 150,000 clones, approximately 62% of them singletons. The specimen sequenced was PBMCs. These TCRs come from a man between 45 and 60 years old in good health and CMV-seronegative. Each CDR3 is given with its conserved first and last residue. The order of the fields is V gene, J gene, D gene, clone size, CDR3 protein, CDR3 DNA. D genes are given only for firm matches. Clone size appears in some rows only: once, few, many, or a class for an expanded clone.

TRBV2	TRBJ1-1	NA	NA	CASSTDRAVEAFF	TGTGCCAGCAGTACCGACAGAGCAGTTGAAGCTTTCTTT
TRBV19	TRBJ2-1	NA	NA	CASSILGGNSYNEQFF	TGTGCCAGTAGTATCCTTGGGGGGAACTCCTACAATGAGCAGTTCTTC
TRBV18	TRBJ2-1	NA	NA	CASSPVRGEQFF	TGTGCCAGCTCACCAGTACGGGGTGAGCAGTTCTTC
TRBV6-5	TRBJ1-2	TRBD1	NA	CASSTGTGGNGYTF	TGTGCCAGCAGTACCGGGACAGGGGGCAATGGCTACACCTTC
TRBV7-2	TRBJ2-7	NA	NA	CASSSRQVLTYEQYF	TGTGCCAGCAGCTCCAGACAGGTACTCACCTACGAGCAGTACTTC
TRBV19	TRBJ1-2	NA	few	CASSTSGGAGGYTF	TGTGCCAGTAGTACGTCGGGGGGCGCAGGTGGCTACACCTTC
TRBV7-2	TRBJ1-2	TRBD1	once	CASSLAGQGGSYGYTF	TGTGCCAGCAGCTTAGCGGGACAGGGGGGGAGCTATGGCTACACCTTC
TRBV23-1	TRBJ1-1	TRBD1	NA	CASSPPGEEGAPEAFF	TGCGCCAGCAGTCCCCCCGGCGAGGAGGGGGCGCCTGAAGCTTTCTTT
TRBV4-1	TRBJ2-3	NA	NA	CASSLAQGTDTQYF	TGCGCCAGCAGCCTCGCTCAGGGGACAGATACGCAGTATTTT
TRBV6-6	TRBJ1-5	NA	NA	CASSYAGEGNQPQHF	TGTGCCAGCAGTTACGCGGGGGAGGGAAATCAGCCCCAGCATTTT
TRBV18	TRBJ1-2	TRBD1	NA	CASSPRGTGDGYTF	TGTGCCAGCTCACCACGGGGGACAGGAGATGGCTACACCTTC
TRBV4-2	TRBJ1-2	NA	NA	CASSQEGDYGYTF	TGTGCCAGCAGCCAAGAGGGCGACTATGGCTACACCTTC
TRBV7-9	TRBJ1-1	NA	few	CASSATILNTEAFF	TGTGCCAGCAGCGCCACAATACTGAACACTGAAGCTTTCTTT
TRBV18	TRBJ2-2	TRBD2	NA	CASSPWSGGTGELFF	TGTGCCAGCTCACCATGGTCGGGGGGCACCGGGGAGCTGTTTTTT
TRBV19	TRBJ2-7	NA	NA	CASSNGHAYEQYF	TGTGCCAGTAGTAATGGGCATGCCTACGAGCAGTACTTC
TRBV5-4	TRBJ1-2	TRBD1	NA	CASSPPGDRANYGYTF	TGTGCCAGCAGCCCCCCCGGGGACAGGGCTAACTATGGCTACACCTTC
TRBV6-5	TRBJ2-5	NA	NA	CASSSTTWGEETQYF	TGTGCCAGCAGTTCCACGACGTGGGGCGAAGAGACCCAGTACTTC
TRBV11-3	TRBJ2-2	TRBD2	few	CASSLAVWGTGGTGELFF	TGTGCCAGCAGCTTAGCGGTTTGGGGAACGGGGGGCACCGGGGAGCTGTTTTTT
TRBV5-8	TRBJ1-1	NA	once	CASSLIISPGEAFF	TGTGCCAGCAGCTTGATAATCAGCCCCGGGGAAGCTTTCTTT
TRBV4-1	TRBJ1-4	NA	NA	CASSHPPVPGYNREKLFF	TGCGCCAGCAGCCATCCCCCCGTCCCGGGGTACAATCGGGAAAAACTGTTTTTT
TRBV6-4	TRBJ2-3	TRBD2	NA	CAGSVAGGTDTQYF	TGTGCCGGCAGCGTAGCGGGGGGCACAGATACGCAGTATTTT
TRBV11-2	TRBJ2-6	TRBD1	NA	CASSPWTGWASGANVLTF	TGTGCCAGCAGCCCCTGGACAGGGTGGGCCTCTGGGGCCAACGTCCTGACTTTC
TRBV4-1	TRBJ1-5	NA	few	CASSQDQGGGNQPQHF	TGCGCCAGCAGCCAAGATCAGGGCGGGGGCAATCAGCCCCAGCATTTT
TRBV6-6	TRBJ1-5	TRBD1	NA	CASSYPGQGAQPQHF	TGTGCCAGCAGTTACCCCGGACAGGGGGCTCAGCCCCAGCATTTT
TRBV2	TRBJ1-5	NA	NA	CARGKRDGGYSNQPQHF	TGTGCCAGGGGGAAGAGGGACGGGGGGTATAGCAATCAGCCCCAGCATTTT
TRBV28	TRBJ2-7	NA	few	CASSLRTSYEQYF	TGTGCCAGCAGTTTAAGGACATCCTACGAGCAGTACTTC
TRBV28	TRBJ1-4	TRBD1	NA	CASSTPGQGGEKLFF	TGTGCCAGCAGTACACCGGGACAGGGGGGTGAAAAACTGTTTTTT
TRBV7-9	TRBJ2-7	NA	NA	CASSSLGEQYF	TGTGCCAGCAGCTCCCTCGGCGAGCAGTACTTC
TRBV2	TRBJ2-5	NA	NA	CASARDNQETQYF	TGTGCCAGCGCAAGGGACAACCAGGAGACCCAGTACTTC
TRBV6-6	TRBJ2-7	NA	NA	CASRRDFGSYEQYF	TGTGCCAGCAGGCGGGACTTTGGCTCCTACGAGCAGTACTTC
TRBV6-6	TRBJ1-5	NA	NA	CASSYSTTVQHF	TGTGCCAGCAGTTACTCGACAACGGTACAGCATTTT
TRBV27	TRBJ2-3	NA	NA	CATIGRVGADTQYF	TGTGCCACAATTGGCAGGGTGGGCGCAGATACGCAGTATTTT
TRBV19	TRBJ1-1	NA	NA	CASSIGAQRTEAFF	TGTGCCAGTAGTATAGGGGCTCAGCGGACTGAAGCTTTCTTT
TRBV5-5	TRBJ1-4	NA	NA	CASSLNQSPIQITNEKLFF	TGTGCCAGCAGCTTAAATCAGTCACCCATCCAGATAACTAATGAAAAACTGTTTTTT
TRBV28	TRBJ1-5	TRBD1	NA	CASRLTWTGNNQPQHF	TGTGCCAGCAGGCTAACTTGGACAGGAAATAATCAGCCCCAGCATTTT
TRBV6-1	TRBJ2-7	NA	NA	CASTGDPVYEQYF	TGTGCCAGCACAGGGGACCCAGTTTACGAGCAGTACTTC
TRBV28	TRBJ1-4	TRBD1	NA	CASTLTGGSSSEKLFF	TGTGCCAGCACGCTCACAGGGGGATCTAGCAGTGAAAAACTGTTTTTT
TRBV5-1	TRBJ1-4	NA	NA	CASSFQGTNEKLFF	TGCGCCAGCAGCTTTCAGGGGACGAATGAAAAACTGTTTTTT
TRBV5-1	TRBJ1-4	NA	NA	CASSLAGTGNEKLFF	TGCGCCAGCAGCTTGGCAGGGACTGGTAATGAAAAACTGTTTTTT
TRBV5-1	TRBJ2-7	TRBD2	NA	CASSLGRLADEQYF	TGCGCCAGCAGCTTGGGGAGACTAGCGGACGAGCAGTACTTC
TRBV12-5	TRBJ1-1	NA	NA	CASGRQRNTEAFF	TGTGCTAGTGGCAGACAGCGGAACACTGAAGCTTTCTTT
TRBV28	TRBJ1-5	TRBD1	once	CATRTQGARESNQPQHF	TGTGCCACGAGGACACAGGGGGCTAGGGAAAGCAATCAGCCCCAGCATTTT
TRBV10-3	TRBJ2-7	TRBD1	NA	CAISGTGYYEQYF	TGTGCCATCAGTGGGACAGGGTACTACGAGCAGTACTTC
TRBV5-1	TRBJ2-7	TRBD1	NA	CASRTDRVPTYEQYF	TGCGCCAGCAGGACGGACAGGGTACCTACCTACGAGCAGTACTTC
TRBV28	TRBJ2-1	TRBD2	NA	CASSRAGGKPSYNEQFF	TGTGCCAGCAGCCGAGCGGGGGGGAAACCATCGTACAATGAGCAGTTCTTC
TRBV7-3	TRBJ1-1	NA	NA	CASSLTSGGTEAFF	TGTGCCAGCAGCTTAACCTCGGGGGGCACTGAAGCTTTCTTT
TRBV5-1	TRBJ2-7	TRBD2	NA	CASSLDDSGAGEQYF	TGCGCCAGCAGCTTGGATGATAGCGGGGCGGGCGAGCAGTACTTC
TRBV15	TRBJ1-5	NA	NA	CATSRGGGSNQPQHF	TGTGCCACCAGCAGAGGCGGCGGTAGCAATCAGCCCCAGCATTTT
TRBV7-8	TRBJ2-7	NA	few	CASSPPWLQDSYEQYF	TGTGCCAGCAGCCCCCCGTGGCTCCAAGACTCCTACGAGCAGTACTTC
TRBV28	TRBJ2-5	TRBD2	few	CASRAGKETQYF	TGTGCCAGCAGAGCGGGGAAGGAGACCCAGTACTTC
TRBV6-6	TRBJ1-1	NA	few	CASSQGITEAFF	TGTGCCAGCAGCCAGGGGATCACTGAAGCTTTCTTT
TRBV27	TRBJ1-5	NA	NA	CASSFLSTQPQHF	TGTGCCAGCAGTTTCCTCTCGACACAGCCCCAGCATTTT